The 13 T cell receptor beta chains below all came from one sample that was sequenced in a study of blood T cell repertoires in COVID-19. Here immunoSEQ multiplex PCR was the method, and the copy in TCRdb shows in-frame clones only, minus some. The sample has roughly 200,000 clones, more than 75% seen once. The sequencing sample was made of PBMCs or T cells enriched from blood (not recorded which). These receptors all come from a man aged 35 to 55 with acute COVID-19.

This chain links TRBV7-2 with TRBJ1-2; TRBD1 aligns across 7 bases. Germline CDR1 SGHTA, CDR2 FQGNSA. The CDR3 is made up of 13 amino acids. J lost 7 bases, V lost 5 bases, and 7 bases had no gene match. DNA for the CDR3: TGTGCCAGCAGCCCCCGGGACAGTTTTGGCTACACCTTC. Protein sequence: CASSPRDSFGYTF.

The CDR3 is CASSLGGWRALGEQYF. The CDR3 nucleotides are TGTGCCAGCAGCTTAGGAGGGTGGAGGGCCTTAGGGGAGCAGTACTTC. This chain links TRBV7-6 with TRBJ2-7; TRBD2 is a possible D gene (6 bases). CDR1 and CDR2 (germline): SGHVS, FNYEAQ. This CDR3 spans 16 amino acids. V lost 1 base, J lost 7 bases, and 20 bases lay in between.

The chain recombines TRBV13 with TRBJ2-1, with 7 nucleotides matching TRBD2. This CDR3 is 17 amino acids long. V trimming: 0 bases; J trimming: 5 bases; junction bases outside the gene matches: 10. Germline V lookup: CDR1 PRHDT, CDR2 FYEKMQ (reference sequence). This CDR3 is CASSLGAGLTYNNEQFF. The CDR3 nucleotides are TGTGCCAGCAGCTTAGGAGCGGGACTAACCTACAACAATGAGCAGTTCTTC.

The chain has TRBV19 and TRBJ1-4; TRBD1 matches at 9 bases. J lost 5 bases, V lost 4 bases, and 2 bases had no gene match. The CDR3 sequence is 14 residues long. Germline lookup yields CDR1 LNHDA and CDR2 SQIVND (reference sequence). This CDR3 is CASSKGTGNEKLFF. For the CDR3, the DNA is TGTGCCAGTAGTAAAGGGACAGGGAATGAAAAACTGTTTTTT.

This clone was observed a single time. This chain links TRBV28 with TRBJ2-7, with D unresolved. Germline CDR1 is MDHEN and CDR2 is SYDVKM. V gave up 3 bases and J gave up 0 bases, with 12 bases separating them. CDR3 length: 15 residues. CDR3 nucleotides: TGTGCCAGCAGTTTTACCCCGGGTAGCTCCTACGAGCAGTACTTC. It specifies CASSFTPGSSYEQYF.

This clone occurred once. The rearrangement links TRBV6-5 to TRBJ1-2, with TRBD1 matching 9 bases. The CDR3 has 15 residues. Per the germline V gene, CDR1 is MNHEY and CDR2 is SVGAGI. Losses at the gene ends were 9 bases for V and 6 bases for J; bases not matched to a gene: 14. The CDR3 nucleotides are TGTGCCAGGAACTTACAGGGGGCGAGACGGGATGGCTACACCTTC. Translated, it gives CARNLQGARRDGYTF.

This chain joins TRBV19 and TRBJ2-5, with TRBD2 identical over 13 bases. Germline CDR1 LNHDA, CDR2 SQIVND (reference sequence). Trimming removed 5 bases from V and 4 bases from J; junction bases left unmatched: 13. The CDR3 runs 18 residues. This chain's CDR3 is CASSQRLAGGPARETQYF. CDR3 in DNA: TGTGCCAGTAGTCAGCGACTAGCGGGAGGTCCCGCTCGAGAGACCCAGTACTTC.

In this sample, this clone turned up once. The rearrangement joins TRBV28 to TRBJ1-6, with 7 bases identical to TRBD1. Germline V gene sequence: CDR1 MDHEN, CDR2 SYDVKM. V was clipped by 5 bases and J by 10 bases; unmatched bases: 11. The CDR3 totals 15 residues. CDR3 in amino acids: CASSQPTGLGSPLHF. DNA for the CDR3: TGTGCCAGCAGTCAACCGACAGGGCTTGGCTCACCCCTCCACTTT. The complete variable domain, with remaining parts taken from reference TRBV28 and TRBJ1-6, reads DVKVTQSSRYLVKRTGEKVFLECVQDMDHENMFWYRQDPGLGLRLIYFSYDVKMKEKGDIPEGYSVSREKKERFSLILESASTNQTSMYLCASSQPTGLGSPLHFGNGTRLTVT.

V and J are TRBV19 and TRBJ1-3, with 8 bases matching TRBD1. Germline trimming cut 6 bases from V and 1 base from J; bases unmatched to any gene: 5. CDR3 length: 15 amino acids. CDR1 is LNHDA, CDR2 SQIVND, per germline (reference sequence). CDR3 in amino acids: CASSTDRGSGNTIYF. The CDR3 DNA reads as TGTGCCAGTAGCACCGACAGGGGATCTGGAAACACCATATATTTT. The whole variable domain, filled in from reference TRBV19 and TRBJ1-3, reads DGGITQSPKYLFRKEGQNVTLSCEQNLNHDAMYWYRQDPGQGLRLIYYSQIVNDFQKGDIAEGYSVSREKKESFPLTVTSAQKNPTAFYLCASSTDRGSGNTIYFGEGSWLTVV.

The chain is built from TRBV5-5 and TRBJ2-6, with D maybe TRBD1 (6 bases). From germline, CDR1 is SGHKS and CDR2 YYEKEE (reference sequence). There are 15 residues in the CDR3. V was trimmed by 5 bases and J by 8 bases, leaving 17 bases between them. As DNA, the CDR3 is TGTGCCAGCAGTTTCGAATTCAGGGGATCCAACGTCCTGACTTTC. Translating it yields CASSFEFRGSNVLTF.

V gene TRBV19 combines with J gene TRBJ1-1; possibly TRBD1 for D (5 bases). Germline values: CDR1 LNHDA, CDR2 SQIVND (reference sequence). The CDR3 is made up of 15 amino acids. V shed 3 bases and J shed 11 bases, with 22 bases lying between them. CDR3 DNA sequence: TGTGCCAGTAGTATGGACGGTGGCCGGGGGTTGATGGCTTTCTTT. This sequence encodes CASSMDGGRGLMAFF.

The CDR3 sequence: CASSPHRTLNQPQHF. CDR3 nucleotides: TGCGCCAGCAGCCCCCACCGGACACTGAATCAGCCCCAGCATTTT. V is TRBV4-1 and J is TRBJ1-5; maybe TRBD1 (5 bases). CDR3 length equals 15 residues. Trimming left V 4 bases short and J 4 bases short, with 14 bases between. Per germline, CDR1 MGHRA and CDR2 YSYEKL.

The J gene is TRBJ2-2, the V gene TRBV29-1; tentatively, D is TRBD2 (6 bases). The CDR3 spans 15 residues. The V end was cut by 1 base, the J end by 4 bases, with 13 bases between. The V gene's germline CDR1 is SQVTM and CDR2 ANQGSEA. The DNA of the CDR3 is TGCAGCGTTGAAGTAGGAGGGAAGGGCACCGGGGAGCTGTTTTTT. Its translation: CSVEVGGKGTGELFF.